This T cell receptor beta chain was retrieved from a study of CD8 T cells in ankylosing spondylitis. Study results and limitations: Clones linked with disease were CD8+ and fairly uncommon in the peripheral blood. Made up of 7 to 9 highly homologous variants, a TCR beta motif appeared characteristic of ankylosing spondylitis blood. Disease-linked clones reportedly concentrated significantly in matched ankylosing spondylitis synovial fluid. Past studies reported some motif variants in reactive arthritis synovial fluid and blood.

The CDR3 loop spans 15 amino acids. V lost 5 bases and J 0 bases, leaving 11 bases between the germline ends. In making TCR beta libraries, quantitative 5'-RACE with molecular barcodes was used. MiXCR was run by TCRdb on the 5' RACE reads, yielding one entry per CDR3 protein. The table records about 420,000 distinct CDR3 sequences, approximately 20% of them present only once. Remarks on this clonotype: Its antigen remains unidentified.

This receptor was identified in a male donor with ankylosing spondylitis. The V gene is TRBV12-3 or TRBV12-4, the J gene TRBJ1-3, with a possible D match to TRBD1 (6 bases). The sample was blood, either unsorted or a sorted T cell fraction (not recorded which). CDR3 loop: CASSRQANSGNTIYF. The CDR3 DNA follows: TGTGCCAGCAGTCGACAGGCCAACTCTGGAAACACCATATATTTT.